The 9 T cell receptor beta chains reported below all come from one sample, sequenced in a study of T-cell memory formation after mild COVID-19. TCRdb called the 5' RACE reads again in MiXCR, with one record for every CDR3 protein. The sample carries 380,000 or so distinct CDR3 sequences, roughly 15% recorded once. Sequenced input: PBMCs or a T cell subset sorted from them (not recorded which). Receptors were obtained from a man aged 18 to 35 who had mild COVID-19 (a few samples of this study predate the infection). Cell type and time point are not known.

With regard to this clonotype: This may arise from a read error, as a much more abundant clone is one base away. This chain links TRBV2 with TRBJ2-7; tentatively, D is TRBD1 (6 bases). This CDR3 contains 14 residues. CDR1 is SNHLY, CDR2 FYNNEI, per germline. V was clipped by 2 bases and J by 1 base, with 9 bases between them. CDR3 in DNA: TGTGCCAGCAGTGAACAGGGGTTGTCCTACGAGCAGTACTTC. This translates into CASSEQGLSYEQYF.

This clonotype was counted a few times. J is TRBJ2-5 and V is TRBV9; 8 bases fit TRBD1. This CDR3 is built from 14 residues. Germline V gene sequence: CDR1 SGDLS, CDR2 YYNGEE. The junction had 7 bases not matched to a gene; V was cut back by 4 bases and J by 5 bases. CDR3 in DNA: TGTGCCAGCAGCACGCAGGGGGCGGGGGAGACCCAGTACTTC. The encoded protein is CASSTQGAGETQYF.

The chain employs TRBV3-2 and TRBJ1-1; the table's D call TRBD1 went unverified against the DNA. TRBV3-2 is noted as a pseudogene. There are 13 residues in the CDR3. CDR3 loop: CASTRDPSRKAFF. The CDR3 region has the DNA TGTGCCAGCACACGGGACCCTTCAAGGAAAGCTTTCTTT.

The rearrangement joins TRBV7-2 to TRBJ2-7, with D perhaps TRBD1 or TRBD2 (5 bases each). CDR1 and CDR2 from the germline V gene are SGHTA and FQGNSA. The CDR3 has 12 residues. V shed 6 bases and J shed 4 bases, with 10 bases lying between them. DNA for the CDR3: TGTGCCAGCAGTCCCTGGGGGTACGAGCAGTACTTC. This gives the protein CASSPWGYEQYF. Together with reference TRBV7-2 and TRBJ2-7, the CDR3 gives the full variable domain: GAGVSQSPSNKVTEKGKDVELRCDPISGHTALYWYRQSLGQGLEFLIYFQGNSAPDKSGLPSDRFSAERTGGSVSTLTIQRTQQEDSAVYLCASSPWGYEQYFGPGTRLTVT.

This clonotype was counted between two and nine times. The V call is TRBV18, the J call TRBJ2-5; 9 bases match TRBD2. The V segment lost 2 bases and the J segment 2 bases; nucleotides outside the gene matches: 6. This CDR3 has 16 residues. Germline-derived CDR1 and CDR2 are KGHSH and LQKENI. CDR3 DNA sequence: TGTGCCAGCTCACCAGGGAGACTAGCGGTACAAGAGACCCAGTACTTC. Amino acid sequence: CASSPGRLAVQETQYF.

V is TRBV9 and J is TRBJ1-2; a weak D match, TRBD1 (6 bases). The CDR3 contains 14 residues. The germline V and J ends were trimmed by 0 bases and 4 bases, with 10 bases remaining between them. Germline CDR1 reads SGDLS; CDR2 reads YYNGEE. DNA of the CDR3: TGTGCCAGCAGCGTAGGGGGGGCAGGCTATGGCTACACCTTC. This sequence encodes CASSVGGAGYGYTF.

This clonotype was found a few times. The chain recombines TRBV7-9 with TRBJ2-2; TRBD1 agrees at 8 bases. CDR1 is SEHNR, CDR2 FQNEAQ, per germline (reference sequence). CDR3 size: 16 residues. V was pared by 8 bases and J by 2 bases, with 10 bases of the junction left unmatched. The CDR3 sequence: CASCYSTGVNTGELFF. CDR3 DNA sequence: TGTGCCAGCTGTTACTCGACAGGGGTTAACACCGGGGAGCTGTTTTTT.

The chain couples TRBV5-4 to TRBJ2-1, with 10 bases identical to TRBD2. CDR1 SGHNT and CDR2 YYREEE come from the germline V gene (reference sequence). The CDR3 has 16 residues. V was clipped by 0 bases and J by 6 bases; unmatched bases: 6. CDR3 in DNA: TGTGCCAGCAGCTTGGTCGGGCTAGCGGGGGCCAATGAGCAGTTCTTC. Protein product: CASSLVGLAGANEQFF.

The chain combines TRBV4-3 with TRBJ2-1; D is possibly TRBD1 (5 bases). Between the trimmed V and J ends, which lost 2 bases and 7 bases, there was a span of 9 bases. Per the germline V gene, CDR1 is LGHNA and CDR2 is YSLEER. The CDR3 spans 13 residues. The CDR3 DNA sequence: TGCGCCAGCAGCCAACGCAGGGCTAATGAGCAGTTCTTC. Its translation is CASSQRRANEQFF.